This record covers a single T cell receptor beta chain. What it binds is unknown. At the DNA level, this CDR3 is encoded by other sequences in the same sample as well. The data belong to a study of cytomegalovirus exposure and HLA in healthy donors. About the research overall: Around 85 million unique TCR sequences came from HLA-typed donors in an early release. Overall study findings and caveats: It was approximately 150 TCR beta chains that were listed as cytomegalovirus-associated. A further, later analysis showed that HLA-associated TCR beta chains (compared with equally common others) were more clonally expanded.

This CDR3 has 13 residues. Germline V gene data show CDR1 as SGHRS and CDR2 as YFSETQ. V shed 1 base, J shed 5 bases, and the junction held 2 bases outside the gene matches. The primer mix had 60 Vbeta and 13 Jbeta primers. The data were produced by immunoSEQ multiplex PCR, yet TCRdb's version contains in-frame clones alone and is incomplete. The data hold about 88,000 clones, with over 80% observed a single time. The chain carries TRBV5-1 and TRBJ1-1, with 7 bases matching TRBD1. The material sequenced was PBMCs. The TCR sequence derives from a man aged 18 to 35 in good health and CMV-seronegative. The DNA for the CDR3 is TGCGCCAGCAGCTTGTCAGGGGGGACTGAAGCTTTCTTT. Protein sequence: CASSLSGGTEAFF.